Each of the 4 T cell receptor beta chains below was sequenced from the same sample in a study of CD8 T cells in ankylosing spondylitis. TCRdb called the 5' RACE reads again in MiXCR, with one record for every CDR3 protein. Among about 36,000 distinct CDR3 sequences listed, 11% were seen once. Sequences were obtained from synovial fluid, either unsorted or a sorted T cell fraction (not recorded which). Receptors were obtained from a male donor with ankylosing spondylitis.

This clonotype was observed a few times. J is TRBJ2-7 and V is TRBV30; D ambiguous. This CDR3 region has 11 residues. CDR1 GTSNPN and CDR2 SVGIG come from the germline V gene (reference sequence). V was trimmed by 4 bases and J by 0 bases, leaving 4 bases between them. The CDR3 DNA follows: TGTGCCTGGACTCGCTCCTACGAGCAGTACTTC. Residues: CAWTRSYEQYF.

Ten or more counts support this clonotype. Written as DNA, the CDR3 is TGTGCCAGCAGCACGCGTTTACAGGGGGTAAACTGGCGGGAGTTCTCCGGGGAGCTGTTTTTT. It specifies CASSTRLQGVNWREFSGELFF. V gene TRBV11-2 combines with J gene TRBJ2-2, with D possibly TRBD1 on 8 matching bases. The CDR3 has 21 residues. With 5 bases removed from V and 6 bases from J, the gap between germline ends came to 34 bases. The V gene's germline CDR1 is SGHAT and CDR2 FQNNGV.

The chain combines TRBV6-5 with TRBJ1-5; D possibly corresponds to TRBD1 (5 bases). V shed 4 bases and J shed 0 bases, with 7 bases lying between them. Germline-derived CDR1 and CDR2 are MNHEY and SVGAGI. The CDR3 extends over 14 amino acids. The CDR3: CASSLGVSNQPQHF. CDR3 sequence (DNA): TGTGCCAGCAGTTTGGGGGTTAGCAATCAGCCCCAGCATTTT.

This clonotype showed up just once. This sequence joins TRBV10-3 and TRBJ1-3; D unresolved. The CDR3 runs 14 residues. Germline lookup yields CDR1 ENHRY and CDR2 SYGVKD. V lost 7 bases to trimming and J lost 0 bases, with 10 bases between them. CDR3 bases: TGTGCCATCAAGTCGACAAGCTCTGGAAACACCATATATTTT. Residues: CAIKSTSSGNTIYF.